This is a list of T cell receptor beta chains from one sample in a study of T-cell reconstitution after alpha-beta-depleted transplantation in children. From the PCR reads, TCRdb called clonotypes with MiXCR, one entry per CDR3 protein. The table records 500,000 or so distinct CDR3 sequences, approximately 32% of them present only once. Here the sequenced sample was PBMCs from the stem cell graft donor, taken from the stem cell graft. The receptors originated from a human donor who donated a stem cell graft to a child with aplastic anemia. Each CDR3 is given with its conserved first and last residue. The D gene is left open where the match is weak.

v_call	d_call	cdr3_aa
TRBV28	NA	CASSFPPVDEQFF
TRBV5-1	NA	CASSLFQGTNTEAFF
TRBV29-1	TRBD2	CSAPGLAGYNEQFF
TRBV24-1	TRBD1	CATSDLGTGLHNEQFF
TRBV13	TRBD2	CASSPGLAGVYNEQFF
TRBV5-6	NA	CASSWPSSGGSTDTQYF
TRBV20-1	NA	CSASRAGTREAFF
TRBV7-2	NA	CASSLVGSWTYF
TRBV2	NA	CASTKAGEQFF
TRBV5-4	NA	CASSSRTRPDNEQFF
TRBV27	NA	CASSFGVSSYNEQFF
TRBV4-3	NA	CASSQDLELAKQFF
TRBV5-1	NA	CASSLGLPEGNIQYF
TRBV20-1	NA	CSATTGTRYGYTF
TRBV7-2	NA	CASSLNQGQPQHF